Given below is one TCR beta chain in context. Generated by immunoSEQ multiplex PCR, the TCRdb table keeps only in-frame clones and is missing some. The sample shows some 300,000 clones, approximately 91% of them seen only once. Trimming left V 4 bases short and J 0 bases short, with 12 bases between. The CDR3 has 16 residues. Germline CDR1 and CDR2: KGHSH and LQKENI. The sample belongs to a study of blood T cell repertoires in COVID-19. The genes are TRBV18 and TRBJ2-2; TRBD1 might be the D (5 bases). Sequenced material: PBMCs or T cells enriched from blood (not recorded which). The TCR sequence derives from a woman aged 25 to 45 who had been exposed to COVID-19. The CDR3: CASSRSRASNTGELFF. The CDR3 DNA sequence: TGTGCCAGCTCACGAAGCAGGGCCTCGAACACCGGGGAGCTGTTTTTT.